This is a list of T cell receptor beta chains from one sample in a study of shared clonotypes between healthy human individuals. Measured with immunoSEQ multiplex PCR; TCRdb has only the in-frame clones, and not every one. The table has about 1.4 million clones, roughly 96% seen once; the top ten hold approximately 1.1%. The sequencing sample was made of naive CD4+ T cells sorted from blood. Receptors originate from a man under 40 in good health. The conserved cysteine and the conserved F or W are not part of the CDR3 here. Each record gives: D gene, V gene, J gene, CDR3 protein. A D gene is named only where the DNA matches it firmly.

D: .
V: TRBV2
J: TRBJ2-3
CDR3: ASSVRQGTDTQY

D: .
V: TRBV6-5
J: TRBJ1-5
CDR3: ASSYSRGGNQPQH

D: .
V: TRBV9
J: TRBJ2-5
CDR3: ASSVLGGLLQETQY

D: .
V: TRBV7-7
J: TRBJ2-5
CDR3: ASSLLPGGETQY

D: .
V: TRBV9
J: TRBJ2-3
CDR3: ASSVSGAVGTDTQY

D: TRBD2
V: TRBV10-2
J: TRBJ2-1
CDR3: ASAGWTSSYNEQF

D: .
V: TRBV6-5
J: TRBJ2-2
CDR3: ASSYPATGELF

D: .
V: TRBV4-3
J: TRBJ2-5
CDR3: ASSQELGHAGETQY

D: .
V: TRBV9
J: TRBJ2-6
CDR3: ASSVAGPGANVLT

D: .
V: TRBV5-1
J: TRBJ2-3
CDR3: ASSLAGTDTQY

D: .
V: TRBV6-1
J: TRBJ1-1
CDR3: ASSEALRGDTEAF

D: TRBD2
V: TRBV28
J: TRBJ2-1
CDR3: ASSRRGLAGGVSRNEQF

D: .
V: TRBV5-1
J: TRBJ1-2
CDR3: ASRPDSGTGYT

D: TRBD2
V: TRBV6-1
J: TRBJ2-1
CDR3: ATVTSGISNEQF

D: .
V: TRBV5-8
J: TRBJ2-7
CDR3: ASSLIVRPYEQY

D: .
V: TRBV5-1
J: TRBJ2-1
CDR3: ASSLRLRYNEQF

D: .
V: TRBV7-9
J: TRBJ2-3
CDR3: ASDRTDTQY

D: TRBD1
V: TRBV5-6
J: TRBJ2-5
CDR3: ASSLGTGTVQETQY

D: .
V: TRBV28
J: TRBJ1-5
CDR3: ASSSPHQPQH

D: TRBD1
V: TRBV9
J: TRBJ1-2
CDR3: ASSVAIGQGANGYT